The clone carrying this TCR beta chain was seen more than once but under ten times. A much larger clonotype is one base distant, so this may be a read error. Trimming took 8 bases from V and 2 from J, leaving 18 bases between them. The CDR3 spans 15 residues. Germline lookup yields CDR1 SEHNR and CDR2 FQNEAQ (reference sequence). No patient had received any treatment before thyroid surgery. The data originate from a study of metastatic and nonmetastatic thyroid tumors. TCRdb called clones again from the PCR reads with MiXCR. The sample has about 23,000 clones, about 26% seen once; the top ten hold about 18%.

This sequence originates from a male donor with papillary thyroid cancer or a benign thyroid nodule (not recorded which). Some clones in this sample may be carry-over from other donors' samples. The sequencing sample was made of blood. The gene calls are TRBV7-9 and TRBJ1-1, with D maybe TRBD1 (5 bases). The CDR3 region is CASEGATIQNTEAFF. CDR3 nucleotide sequence: TGTGCCAGCGAAGGGGCCACGATTCAAAACACTGAAGCTTTCTTT.